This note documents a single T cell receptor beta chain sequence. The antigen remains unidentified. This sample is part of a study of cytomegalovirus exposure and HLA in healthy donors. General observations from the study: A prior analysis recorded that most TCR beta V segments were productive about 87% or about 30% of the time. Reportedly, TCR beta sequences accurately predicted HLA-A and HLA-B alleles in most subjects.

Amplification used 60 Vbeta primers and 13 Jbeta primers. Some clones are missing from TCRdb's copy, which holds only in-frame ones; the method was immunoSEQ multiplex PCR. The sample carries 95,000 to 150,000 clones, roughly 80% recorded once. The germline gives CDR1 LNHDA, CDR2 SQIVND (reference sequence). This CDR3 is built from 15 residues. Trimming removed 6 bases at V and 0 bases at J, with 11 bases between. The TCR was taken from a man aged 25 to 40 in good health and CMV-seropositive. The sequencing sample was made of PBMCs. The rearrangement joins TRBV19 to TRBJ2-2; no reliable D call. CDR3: CASSRRQTNTGELFF. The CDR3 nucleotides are TGTGCCAGTAGCCGCCGCCAGACGAACACCGGGGAGCTGTTTTTT.